One sample yielded the 32 T cell receptor beta chains listed below, sequenced in a study of blood T cell repertoires in COVID-19. Profiled with immunoSEQ multiplex PCR; TCRdb holds only in-frame clones, not every one. Among some 180,000 clones, roughly 93% were seen once, and the ten largest hold around 5.1%. The sample consisted of peripheral blood. The origin of the receptors is a man aged 18 to 35 with COVID-19, enrolled during active disease.

V is TRBV29-1 and J is TRBJ2-2; D gene uncertain. This CDR3 has 15 amino acids. Trimming cost V 0 bases and J 5 bases, with 13 bases left between them. CDR1 is SQVTM, CDR2 ANQGSEA, per germline. This chain's CDR3 is CSVEDPQALTGELFF. In DNA form, the CDR3 reads TGCAGCGTTGAAGACCCGCAAGCTTTAACCGGGGAGCTGTTTTTT.

V usage is TRBV7-2 and J usage is TRBJ2-3; TRBD1 might be the D (6 bases). Deletions cut 2 bases from V and 4 bases from J, with 13 bases between. Germline V CDR1 and CDR2: SGHTA, FQGNSA. This CDR3 region has 15 residues. The CDR3 region has the DNA TGTGCCAGCAGCTTACGGGCAGGGGATGCAGATACGCAGTATTTT. It is translated as CASSLRAGDADTQYF.

The rearrangement links TRBV28 to TRBJ1-1; the D gene is possibly TRBD1 (6 bases). Trimming shortened V by 2 bases and J by 3 bases, and 25 bases separated the two germline ends. This CDR3 has 19 amino acids. Germline CDR1 MDHEN, CDR2 SYDVKM. CDR3 nucleotide sequence: TGTGCCAGCAGTTTAAGGGGGTACCGGGACCCGAATCTCGACACTGAAGCTTTCTTT. It is translated as CASSLRGYRDPNLDTEAFF.

This rearrangement joins TRBV4-3 to TRBJ2-7, with D perhaps matching TRBD1 (6 bases). V was cut by 1 base and J by 3 bases, with 13 bases left in between. The germline gives CDR1 LGHNA, CDR2 YSLEER. The CDR3 runs to 15 residues. Written as DNA, the CDR3 is TGCGCCAGCAGCCAAGGCCCTGGACAGTACTACGAGCAGTACTTC. Protein sequence: CASSQGPGQYYEQYF.

The rearrangement uses TRBV7-2 and TRBJ2-3; 7 nucleotides agree with TRBD2. The ends lost 2 bases at V and 4 bases at J; junction bases unmatched: 6. The CDR3 contains 15 residues. Germline V gives CDR1 SGHTA, CDR2 FQGNSA. This CDR3 reads CASSLTEAGADTQYF. In nucleotides, the CDR3 is TGTGCCAGCAGCTTAACCGAGGCGGGGGCAGATACGCAGTATTTT. The full variable domain, its missing parts supplied by reference TRBV7-2 and TRBJ2-3, is GAGVSQSPSNKVTEKGKDVELRCDPISGHTALYWYRQSLGQGLEFLIYFQGNSAPDKSGLPSDRFSAERTGGSVSTLTIQRTQQEDSAVYLCASSLTEAGADTQYFGPGTRLTVL.

The gene calls are TRBV7-6 and TRBJ1-6; TRBD1 is a possible D gene (6 bases). From germline, CDR1 is SGHVS and CDR2 FNYEAQ. Trimming removed 5 bases at V and 8 bases at J, with 16 bases between. The CDR3 spans 15 residues. The CDR3 loop is CASSTDYRADSPLHF. Here the CDR3 DNA reads TGTGCCAGCAGCACAGATTACAGGGCTGATTCACCCCTCCACTTT.

The chain couples TRBV6-5 to TRBJ1-2; 7 nucleotides line up with TRBD1. J was trimmed by 7 bases and V by 7 bases; bases with no gene match: 15. The CDR3 extends over 15 amino acids. Germline CDR1 is MNHEY and CDR2 is SVGAGI. CDR3 amino acids: CASTQGWNQGVGYTF. CDR3 bases: TGTGCCAGCACACAAGGGTGGAACCAGGGGGTTGGCTACACCTTC.

This chain joins TRBV7-3 and TRBJ2-5; the D gene is possibly TRBD2 (6 bases). Germline CDR1 and CDR2: SGHTA and FQGTGA. The CDR3 contains 15 residues. V was trimmed by 2 bases and J by 4 bases, leaving 14 bases between them. The CDR3 sequence is CASSLLGLGVETQYF. CDR3 nucleotide sequence: TGTGCCAGCAGCTTATTGGGACTGGGGGTAGAGACCCAGTACTTC.

The V call is TRBV7-9, the J call TRBJ2-5; 11 bases are a match to TRBD2. Trimming at V came to 4 bases and at J to 1 base, leaving 2 bases not matched to a gene. The V gene's germline CDR1 is SEHNR and CDR2 FQNEAQ (reference sequence). The CDR3 spans 15 residues. The CDR3 region is CASSWGLAVQETQYF. The CDR3 bases are TGTGCCAGCAGCTGGGGACTAGCGGTCCAAGAGACCCAGTACTTC.

The CDR3 reads CASSLGDNLYGYTF. The CDR3 nucleotides read TGTGCCAGCAGCTTGGGAGACAATCTGTATGGCTACACCTTC. The gene calls are TRBV5-6 and TRBJ1-2; D remains unclear. Trimming removed 0 bases at V and 5 bases at J, with 11 bases between. This CDR3 is 14 amino acids long. CDR1 and CDR2 (germline): SGHDT, YYEEEE.

The chain is built from TRBV6-1 and TRBJ2-3; 9 nucleotides align to TRBD1. Trimming took 4 bases from V and 8 from J; bases not matched to a gene: 13. The CDR3 is made up of 16 amino acids. CDR1 is MNHNS, CDR2 SASEGT, per germline. CDR3 sequence reads: CASSVTGTGSFGTQYF. The CDR3 coding sequence is TGTGCCAGCAGTGTGACCGGGACAGGGAGTTTCGGTACGCAGTATTTT.

The chain has TRBV2 and TRBJ2-7; the D gene is possibly TRBD2 (5 bases). The V end lost 7 bases, the J end lost 5 bases, and 21 bases lay between the germline ends. This CDR3 has 15 residues. Germline V gene data show CDR1 as SNHLY and CDR2 as FYNNEI. The CDR3 DNA sequence: TGTGCCAGCAAACTAGACCTTCTAGGCAACCACGAGCAGTACTTC. This encodes CASKLDLLGNHEQYF.

V is TRBV27 and J is TRBJ2-2; D may be TRBD2 (6 bases). This CDR3 has 16 amino acids. Trimming stripped 7 bases from V and 0 bases from J, with 15 bases between. The germline CDR1 and CDR2 sequences are MNHEY and SMNVEV (reference sequence). CDR3 nucleotides: TGTGCCAGCACCCCCATAGGGAGGCCGAACACCGGGGAGCTGTTTTTT. It is translated as CASTPIGRPNTGELFF.

The chain couples TRBV11-2 to TRBJ2-1, with 7 bases that match TRBD2. The V gene's germline CDR1 is SGHAT and CDR2 FQNNGV. There are 18 residues in the CDR3. Trimming at V came to 1 base and at J to 5 bases, leaving 14 bases not matched to a gene. The CDR3 spells CASSLVVGGRERNNEQFF. Here the CDR3 DNA reads TGTGCCAGCAGCTTAGTAGTTGGTGGGCGGGAGCGCAACAATGAGCAGTTCTTC.

This clone has just one count. The gene calls are TRBV18 and TRBJ2-7; 10 positions match TRBD2. Germline V gene lookup returns CDR1 KGHSH and CDR2 LQKENI. The junction had 7 bases not matched to a gene; V was cut back by 5 bases and J by 6 bases. This CDR3 comprises 14 residues. CDR3: CASSVGGTSVEQYF. The CDR3 nucleotides are TGTGCCAGCTCAGTCGGGGGGACTAGCGTCGAGCAGTACTTC. The full variable domain, completed using reference TRBV18 and TRBJ2-7, is NAGVMQNPRHLVRRRGQEARLRCSPMKGHSHVYWYRQLPEEGLKFMVYLQKENIIDESGMPKERFSAEFPKEGPSILRIQQVVRGDSAAYFCASSVGGTSVEQYFGPGTRLTVT.

The chain employs TRBV6-5 and TRBJ2-7, with 9 bases that match TRBD1. Per the germline V gene, CDR1 is MNHEY and CDR2 is SVGAGI. This CDR3 comprises 14 residues. V lost 1 base to trimming and J lost 3 bases; unmatched junction nucleotides: 1. The CDR3 loop is CASSYLGQGYEQYF. CDR3 nucleotides: TGTGCCAGCAGTTACTTGGGACAGGGCTACGAGCAGTACTTC.

This chain joins TRBV10-2 and TRBJ2-7; D gene unclear. CDR3 length: 11 residues. Trimming stripped 4 bases from V and 2 bases from J, with 3 bases between. Per germline, CDR1 WSHSY and CDR2 SAAADI. This CDR3 is CASSAAYEQYF. CDR3 nucleotide sequence: TGCGCCAGCAGTGCCGCCTACGAGCAGTACTTC.

Only one count was recorded for this clone. CDR3 residues: CASSSRGPTYSNQPQHF. The CDR3 coding sequence is TGTGCCAGCAGCTCCCGAGGCCCTACCTATAGCAATCAGCCCCAGCATTTT. The gene calls are TRBV7-2 and TRBJ1-5; D remains ambiguous. The CDR3 totals 17 residues. Germline CDR1 reads SGHTA; CDR2 reads FQGNSA. The germline V and J ends were trimmed by 4 bases and 0 bases, with 16 bases remaining between them.

V usage is TRBV5-6 and J usage is TRBJ2-1, with TRBD1 matching over 8 bases. V lost 4 bases to trimming and J lost 4 bases; unmatched junction nucleotides: 10. This CDR3 contains 16 residues. From germline, CDR1 is SGHDT and CDR2 YYEEEE. The CDR3, as DNA: TGTGCCAGCAGCCTTGCCGGGACAGGCGATTACAATGAGCAGTTCTTC. This codes for CASSLAGTGDYNEQFF.

The rearrangement uses TRBV28 and TRBJ2-5, with 8 bases lining up with TRBD1. Germline V gene data show CDR1 as MDHEN and CDR2 as SYDVKM. The V segment lost 6 bases and the J segment 6 bases; nucleotides outside the gene matches: 6. The CDR3 has 13 residues. This CDR3 reads CASRRQGWKTQYF. CDR3 nucleotides: TGTGCCAGCAGGCGACAGGGGTGGAAGACCCAGTACTTC.

V usage is TRBV7-8 and J usage is TRBJ1-2, with unresolved D. The V end was cut by 5 bases, the J end by 8 bases, with 12 bases between. The germline gives CDR1 SGHVS, CDR2 FQNEAQ. The CDR3 spans 12 residues. CDR3 sequence reads: CASSQSSGGYTF. As DNA, the CDR3 is TGTGCCAGCAGCCAGTCCTCCGGGGGCTACACCTTC.

The CDR3 loop reads CASSSLAADTQYF. The DNA for the CDR3 is TGTGCCAGCAGTTCTCTAGCGGCAGATACGCAGTATTTT. This chain joins TRBV7-6 and TRBJ2-3, with 7 bases lining up with TRBD2. Germline loops: CDR1 SGHVS, CDR2 FNYEAQ. The CDR3 extends over 13 amino acids. The junction had 4 bases not matched to a gene; V was cut back by 6 bases and J by 4 bases.

The chain uses TRBV3-1 (or the pseudogene TRBV3-2) and TRBJ2-1; D is unclear. Germline CDR1 LGHDT, CDR2 YNNKEL (reference sequence). Trimming took 1 base from V and 6 from J, leaving 7 bases between them. The CDR3 has 13 amino acids. The CDR3 here is CASSQGLPNEQFF. The DNA for the CDR3 is TGTGCCAGCAGCCAAGGTCTTCCCAATGAGCAGTTCTTC.

The chain combines TRBV5-4 with TRBJ2-1, with D hard to call. Germline V gene lookup returns CDR1 SGHNT and CDR2 YYREEE (reference sequence). Trimming took off 0 bases at V and 7 bases at J, with 5 bases between the two ends. The CDR3 sequence is 12 residues long. CDR3 DNA: TGTGCCAGCAGCTTGGGAGCGAATGAGCAGTTCTTC. Encoded protein: CASSLGANEQFF.

There are a few counts of this clone. The same CDR3 is also encoded by other DNA sequences in this sample. The rearrangement uses TRBV12-3 or TRBV12-4 and TRBJ1-1, with a possible D match to TRBD1 (6 bases). The CDR3 is 13 residues long. Trimming took off 6 bases at V and 2 bases at J, with 10 bases between the two ends. CDR3 sequence: CASSRQVNTEAFF. The CDR3 DNA follows: TGTGCCAGCAGCCGACAGGTCAACACTGAAGCTTTCTTT.

The chain has TRBV4-2 and TRBJ2-3, with 7 positions matching TRBD2. The CDR3 contains 17 residues. Germline V gives CDR1 LGHNA, CDR2 YNFKEQ. The V gene end was trimmed by 4 bases and the J gene end by 5 bases; junction bases not matched to a gene: 15. This chain's CDR3 is CASSPGYGGRALDTQYF. CDR3 bases: TGTGCCAGCAGCCCAGGGTATGGAGGGAGGGCCTTAGATACGCAGTATTTT.

The gene calls are TRBV7-2 and TRBJ2-7; 9 positions agree with TRBD2. Trimming took 6 bases from V and 4 from J; bases not matched to a gene: 10. This CDR3 comprises 15 residues. Germline CDR1 is SGHTA and CDR2 is FQGNSA. The CDR3 nucleotides read TGTGCCAGCAGTTTCGATATAGCGGGAGTGTACGAGCAGTACTTC. Encoded protein: CASSFDIAGVYEQYF.

V is TRBV19 and J is TRBJ1-5, with a tentative D call TRBD1 (6 bases). The V end lost 1 base, the J end lost 2 bases, and 9 bases lay between the germline ends. CDR3 length: 15 residues. From germline, CDR1 is LNHDA and CDR2 SQIVND (reference sequence). CDR3 loop: CASSIVSGGNQPQHF. The CDR3 DNA is TGTGCCAGTAGTATAGTTTCAGGGGGCAATCAGCCCCAGCATTTT.

V and J are TRBV18 and TRBJ2-2; D is perhaps TRBD1 (5 bases). Germline-derived CDR1 and CDR2 are KGHSH and LQKENI. V dropped 3 bases and J dropped 6 bases, with 26 bases sitting between them. There are 19 residues in the CDR3. CDR3 amino acids: CASSPLMKGPEGAAGELFF. DNA of the CDR3: TGTGCCAGCTCACCCCTGATGAAGGGCCCCGAAGGGGCAGCCGGGGAGCTGTTTTTT. The full variable domain, rest sourced from reference TRBV18 and TRBJ2-2, is NAGVMQNPRHLVRRRGQEARLRCSPMKGHSHVYWYRQLPEEGLKFMVYLQKENIIDESGMPKERFSAEFPKEGPSILRIQQVVRGDSAAYFCASSPLMKGPEGAAGELFFGEGSRLTVL.

V is TRBV18 and J is TRBJ1-5; 10 bases align to TRBD1. The J segment lost 2 bases and the V segment lost 0 bases, leaving 7 bases of the junction unmatched. Germline V gene lookup returns CDR1 KGHSH and CDR2 LQKENI. The CDR3 runs 18 residues. The chain's CDR3 is CASSPPWTGGGGNQPQHF. CDR3 bases: TGTGCCAGCTCACCACCGTGGACAGGGGGAGGGGGCAATCAGCCCCAGCATTTT.

The genes are TRBV6-2 or TRBV6-3 and TRBJ2-7; D might be TRBD1 (5 bases). The V gene lost 5 bases and the J gene lost 0 bases, with 8 bases spanning the gap. CDR1 is MNHEY and CDR2 is SVGEGT in the germline V gene. This CDR3 is built from 13 residues. CDR3 loop: CASSGDSSYEQYF. The CDR3 nucleotides read TGTGCCAGCAGTGGCGACAGCTCCTACGAGCAGTACTTC.

This chain links TRBV19 with TRBJ2-7; D is unresolved. The CDR3 totals 11 residues. In germline, CDR1 is LNHDA, CDR2 SQIVND (reference sequence). The V end lost 11 bases, the J end lost 1 base, and 9 bases lay between the germline ends. The CDR3 DNA reads as TGTGCCCGGAGAGATTCCTACGAGCAGTACTTC. Protein product: CARRDSYEQYF.